The 27 T cell receptor beta chains below all came from one sample that was sequenced in a study of persistence of HIV-infected CD4 T cells. The immunoSEQ assay was version 4, run in survey mode. Clones were sequenced by immunoSEQ multiplex PCR, and TCRdb holds only the in-frame ones, with some missing. Of 30,000 to 40,000 clones listed, approximately 85% are singletons. The antigens for these receptors are not known. An overlapping HIV-1 Gag peptide pool stimulated these cells at about 1 ug/peptide/mL. Sorted nonresponding memory CD4+ T cells were CD40L-negative, CD69-negative, CD45RO-high. Sequenced here: CD4+ T cells sorted from PBMCs after roughly 18-hour stimulation, sampled from a patient who received antiretroviral therapy. The receptors shown here come from an adult woman with HIV who was CMV-seropositive.

The CDR3 nucleotides read TGTGCCAGCAGCTACGGACGGGAACTTGAAGCTTTCTTT. The encoded protein is CASSYGRELEAFF. This chain uses TRBV11-3 with TRBJ1-1; D is unresolved. Germline loops: CDR1 SGHNT, CDR2 YENEEA. There are 13 residues in the CDR3. V was clipped by 4 bases and J by 7 bases, with 13 bases between them.

The V call is TRBV7-3, the J call TRBJ1-1; 11 nucleotides line up with TRBD1. The CDR3 runs to 12 residues. J gave up 8 bases and V 6 bases, and 2 bases lay outside the gene matches. Per the germline V gene, CDR1 is SGHTA and CDR2 is FQGTGA. The CDR3 here is CASSRTGGEAFF. The DNA for the CDR3 is TGTGCCAGCAGTCGGACAGGGGGCGAAGCTTTCTTT.

V is TRBV6-5 and J is TRBJ2-2; possible D gene TRBD1, 7 bases. Germline values: CDR1 MNHEY, CDR2 SVGAGI. The CDR3 consists of 15 residues. V lost 4 bases to trimming and J lost 5 bases, with 14 bases between them. CDR3 residues: CASSLGGGGTGELFF. Written as DNA, the CDR3 is TGTGCCAGCAGTTTAGGAGGGGGCGGTACCGGGGAGCTGTTTTTT.

V and J are TRBV4-3 and TRBJ2-3; 9 nucleotides align to TRBD2. J gave up 3 bases and V 1 base, and 8 bases lay outside the gene matches. CDR1 LGHNA and CDR2 YSLEER come from the germline V gene. CDR3 length: 17 residues. The CDR3 is CASSQAYSGGGTDTQYF. Written as DNA, the CDR3 is TGCGCCAGCAGCCAAGCTTATAGCGGGGGAGGTACAGATACGCAGTATTTT.

This clone was picked up one time. The rearrangement joins TRBV9 to TRBJ1-4, with unresolved D. Germline V gene data show CDR1 as SGDLS and CDR2 as YYNGEE. V was trimmed by 0 bases and J by 10 bases, leaving 10 bases between them. CDR3 length: 13 amino acids. This CDR3 reads CASSVGEVGKLFF. CDR3 coding DNA: TGTGCCAGCAGCGTAGGAGAGGTCGGAAAACTGTTTTTT. Full variable domain (outside the CDR3, taken from reference TRBV9 and TRBJ1-4): DSGVTQTPKHLITATGQRVTLRCSPRSGDLSVYWYQQSLDQGLQFLIQYYNGEERAKGNILERFSAQQFPDLHSELNLSSLELGDSALYFCASSVGEVGKLFFGSGTQLSVL.

V is TRBV5-6 and J is TRBJ2-7, with D tentatively TRBD1 (7 bases). The germline V gene encodes CDR1 SGHDT and CDR2 YYEEEE. CDR3 length: 13 amino acids. Trimming cost V 4 bases and J 11 bases, with 19 bases left between them. The CDR3 DNA sequence: TGTGCCAGCAGCCTCCCCGGAGGGGGCATGGAGTACTTC. Its translation: CASSLPGGGMEYF.

The rearrangement uses TRBV24-1 and TRBJ2-5; D is uncertain. CDR1 is KGHDR and CDR2 is SFDVKD in the germline V gene. This CDR3 is built from 14 residues. Trimming pared 4 bases from V and 4 bases from J, leaving 12 bases between. The CDR3 DNA is TGTGCCACCAGTGACCGGCGCCACGGAGAGACCCAGTACTTC. Its protein is CATSDRRHGETQYF.

The V gene is TRBV15, the J gene TRBJ2-5, with D perhaps matching TRBD1 (5 bases). The V end lost 0 bases, the J end lost 5 bases, and 13 bases lay between the germline ends. This CDR3 is built from 15 residues. The germline V gene encodes CDR1 LNHNV and CDR2 YYDKDF (reference sequence). The CDR3 bases are TGTGCCACCAGCAGAGACCTTCAGGGCAGGGAGACCCAGTACTTC. This translates into CATSRDLQGRETQYF.

This clone was seen only a few times. The rearrangement joins TRBV11-3 to TRBJ1-1; a weak D match, TRBD1 (5 bases). The CDR3 is 14 amino acids. Trimming removed 1 base from V and 1 base from J, with 7 bases in between. CDR1 is SGHNT and CDR2 is YENEEA in the germline V gene. In nucleotides, the CDR3 is TGTGCCAGCAGCTTAGGACAGACGAACACTGAAGCTTTCTTT. This gives the protein CASSLGQTNTEAFF. The full variable domain, with the rest looked up from reference TRBV11-3 and TRBJ1-1, is EAGVVQSPRYKIIEKKQPVAFWCNPISGHNTLYWYLQNLGQGPELLIRYENEEAVDDSQLPKDRFSAERLKGVDSTLKIQPAELGDSAVYLCASSLGQTNTEAFFGQGTRLTVV.

V usage is TRBV6-5 and J usage is TRBJ2-3; TRBD2 is a possible D gene (6 bases). The V end was cut by 6 bases, the J end by 1 base, with 11 bases between. CDR1 is MNHEY and CDR2 is SVGAGI in the germline V gene. The CDR3 extends over 14 amino acids. The CDR3 sequence: CASRQAGGTDTQYF. CDR3 nucleotides: TGTGCCAGCAGACAAGCGGGCGGCACAGATACGCAGTATTTT.

The V call is TRBV11-1, the J call TRBJ1-6; the D gene is possibly TRBD1 (5 bases). V was clipped by 3 bases and J by 4 bases, with 10 bases between them. CDR3 length: 15 amino acids. Germline V gives CDR1 SGHAT, CDR2 FQDESV (reference sequence). CDR3 loop: CASSFRGAYNSPLHF. For the CDR3, the DNA is TGTGCCAGCAGCTTCCGTGGGGCATATAATTCACCCCTCCACTTT.

This chain uses TRBV5-1 with TRBJ2-1; 8 bases agree with TRBD1. The J segment lost 3 bases and the V segment lost 4 bases, leaving 6 bases of the junction unmatched. The CDR3 loop spans 15 amino acids. The germline V gene has CDR1 SGHRS and CDR2 YFSETQ. The CDR3 region has the DNA TGCGCCAGCAGCACTGGACAGGGTTTCTACAATGAGCAGTTCTTC. It specifies CASSTGQGFYNEQFF.

This rearrangement joins TRBV21-1 to TRBJ2-5; the table's D call TRBD1 went unverified against the DNA. TRBV21-1 is reported as a pseudogene. This CDR3 contains 18 residues. CDR3 in amino acids: CASSKQVGQGVVGETQYF. In DNA form, the CDR3 reads TGTGCCAGCAGCAAACAGGTGGGACAGGGGGTAGTCGGGGAGACCCAGTACTTC.

V gene TRBV11-3 combines with J gene TRBJ2-1, with a tentative D call TRBD1 (6 bases). Germline CDR1 is SGHNT and CDR2 is YENEEA. The CDR3 has 14 amino acids. V dropped 1 base and J dropped 6 bases, with 10 bases sitting between them. As DNA, the CDR3 is TGTGCCAGCAGCTTAGCCGGACAGTTCAATGAGCAGTTCTTC. It specifies CASSLAGQFNEQFF.

V is TRBV15 and J is TRBJ1-1, with TRBD1 as a possible D gene (6 bases). CDR3 length: 16 amino acids. Trimming shortened V by 3 bases and J by 1 base, and 15 bases separated the two germline ends. Germline values: CDR1 LNHNV, CDR2 YYDKDF (reference sequence). CDR3 in amino acids: CATSRDRTVGNTEAFF. In DNA, the CDR3 is TGTGCCACCAGCAGGGACCGGACAGTTGGGAACACTGAAGCTTTCTTT.

Comment on this clone: The sample holds other DNA sequences that translate to the same CDR3. The rearrangement uses TRBV6-2 or TRBV6-3 and TRBJ1-1; D call uncertain. With 0 bases removed from V and 5 bases from J, the gap between germline ends came to 13 bases. The CDR3 spans 15 residues. CDR1 MNHEY and CDR2 SVGEGT come from the germline V gene. The CDR3 reads CASSYSNTLGTEAFF. The CDR3 nucleotides are TGTGCCAGCAGTTACTCGAACACCTTGGGGACTGAAGCTTTCTTT.

This chain connects TRBV5-5 to TRBJ2-7; D not resolved. The CDR3 is made up of 14 amino acids. Germline V gene lookup returns CDR1 SGHKS and CDR2 YYEKEE (reference sequence). V lost 2 bases to trimming and J lost 7 bases, with 16 bases between them. Here the CDR3 DNA reads TGTGCCAGCAGCTTACTTCGGAACCCTGGGGAGCAGTACTTC. Protein product: CASSLLRNPGEQYF.

J is TRBJ2-7 and V is TRBV2; TRBD2 matches at 8 bases. J gave up 1 base and V 5 bases, and 7 bases lay outside the gene matches. The CDR3 sequence is 15 residues long. Germline lookup yields CDR1 SNHLY and CDR2 FYNNEI. The CDR3 protein is CASSTWSGSSYEQYF. The CDR3 nucleotides are TGTGCCAGCAGTACGTGGAGCGGGAGTTCCTACGAGCAGTACTTC.

The rearrangement joins TRBV5-1 to TRBJ2-5, with TRBD2 identical over 14 bases. Germline CDR1 reads SGHRS; CDR2 reads YFSETQ. J gave up 4 bases and V 0 bases, and 11 bases lay outside the gene matches. This CDR3 region has 19 residues. CDR3 protein: CASSLAGTSGRGARETQYF. The CDR3 DNA reads TGCGCCAGCAGCTTGGCCGGGACTAGCGGGAGAGGAGCCCGAGAGACCCAGTACTTC.

V usage is TRBV4-3 and J usage is TRBJ2-2, with D perhaps matching TRBD2 (6 bases). The germline V gene encodes CDR1 LGHNA and CDR2 YSLEER. The CDR3 covers 15 residues. With 4 bases removed from V and 3 bases from J, the gap between germline ends came to 12 bases. The CDR3 DNA follows: TGCGCCAGCAGCCCCGCGGGAACCTACACCGGGGAGCTGTTTTTT. It translates to CASSPAGTYTGELFF.

This chain connects TRBV10-3 to TRBJ1-1, with 9 bases identical to TRBD1. Looked up from germline, CDR1 is ENHRY and CDR2 is SYGVKD. The CDR3 spans 13 residues. V was pared by 10 bases and J by 1 base, with 4 bases of the junction left unmatched. The CDR3 nucleotides read TGTGCCACACAGGGGGCCCCGAACACTGAAGCTTTCTTT. It translates to CATQGAPNTEAFF.

V usage is TRBV24-1 and J usage is TRBJ2-5, with 11 bases fitting TRBD1. The germline V gene has CDR1 KGHDR and CDR2 SFDVKD. The CDR3 sequence is 13 residues long. V gave up 9 bases and J gave up 5 bases; unmatched junction bases: 4. The DNA of the CDR3 is TGTGCCACCGGACAGGGGGCGCGGGAGACCCAGTACTTC. It translates to CATGQGARETQYF.

This clone was picked up a small number of times. This chain links TRBV5-1 with TRBJ2-5; 12 nucleotides agree with TRBD2. The V and J ends lost 4 bases and 1 base, in that order; junction bases with no gene match: 8. The CDR3 length is 17 residues. In germline, CDR1 is SGHRS, CDR2 YFSETQ. CDR3 DNA: TGCGCCAGCAGCACCGGACTAGCGGGGACGTCCCAAGAGACCCAGTACTTC. It specifies CASSTGLAGTSQETQYF.

The V and J genes are TRBV7-3 and TRBJ1-2; a weak D match, TRBD1 (6 bases). Between the trimmed V and J ends, which lost 5 bases and 6 bases, there was a span of 13 bases. The CDR3 totals 13 residues. The germline gives CDR1 SGHTA, CDR2 FQGTGA. The CDR3 DNA is TGTGCCAGCAGCAGAACAGGGCTGGATGGCTACACCTTC. Encoded protein: CASSRTGLDGYTF. The whole variable domain, remainder taken from reference TRBV7-3 and TRBJ1-2, is GAGVSQTPSNKVTEKGKYVELRCDPISGHTALYWYRQSLGQGPEFLIYFQGTGAADDSGLPNDRFFAVRPEGSVSTLKIQRTERGDSAVYLCASSRTGLDGYTFGSGTRLTVV.

The chain couples TRBV7-9 to TRBJ1-2; D not resolved. The CDR3 has 15 residues. V lost 5 bases, J lost 3 bases, and 16 bases lay in between. In germline, CDR1 is SEHNR, CDR2 FQNEAQ (reference sequence). This CDR3 reads CASSPPQEAYYGYTF. The CDR3 region has the DNA TGTGCCAGCAGCCCCCCCCAGGAGGCTTACTATGGCTACACCTTC.

The rearrangement uses TRBV11-1 and TRBJ2-1; a weak D match, TRBD1 (5 bases). The germline CDR1 and CDR2 sequences are SGHAT and FQDESV (reference sequence). Trimming cost V 1 base and J 5 bases, with 12 bases left between them. The CDR3 covers 15 residues. Here the CDR3 reads CASSLEGSGHNEQFF. The CDR3 region has the DNA TGTGCCAGCAGCTTAGAAGGGTCAGGGCACAATGAGCAGTTCTTC.

The CDR3 DNA sequence: TGTGCCAGCAGTGTAAGACTGCTCCGCGCTGAAGCTTTCTTT. Translating it yields CASSVRLLRAEAFF. The chain couples TRBV28 to TRBJ1-1; D unclear. Germline lookup yields CDR1 MDHEN and CDR2 SYDVKM. The V end lost 5 bases, the J end lost 6 bases, and 16 bases lay between the germline ends. There are 14 residues in the CDR3. Full variable domain (outside the CDR3, taken from reference TRBV28 and TRBJ1-1): DVKVTQSSRYLVKRTGEKVFLECVQDMDHENMFWYRQDPGLGLRLIYFSYDVKMKEKGDIPEGYSVSREKKERFSLILESASTNQTSMYLCASSVRLLRAEAFFGQGTRLTVV.